These 31 T cell receptor beta chains came from one sample sequenced in a study of T cells in Graves' hyperthyroidism and ophthalmopathy. Researchers amplified the TCR beta CDR3 regions from RNA transcripts. The study used the HTBI primer set for a first-round RT-PCR of the TCR CDR3. One entry per CDR3 protein results from TCRdb running MiXCR on the multiplex PCR reads. The repertoire holds about 480,000 distinct CDR3 sequences, approximately 15% seen once, with 15% to 20% in the top ten. The specimen was blood. Every receptor here comes from a woman aged 18 to 35 with Graves' hyperthyroidism.

This clonotype was seen repeatedly, ten times or more. The CDR3, as DNA: TGTGCCAGCAGTTTATTTGTCCTAAATTCACCCCTCCACTTT. Amino acid sequence: CASSLFVLNSPLHF. V usage is TRBV27 and J usage is TRBJ1-6, with D unclear. The V and J ends lost 1 base and 7 bases respectively, with 8 bases between them. This CDR3 has 14 residues. CDR1 is MNHEY, CDR2 SMNVEV, per germline (reference sequence).

This chain uses TRBV19 with TRBJ1-6; 8 nucleotides agree with TRBD1. The CDR3 covers 12 residues. The germline V gene encodes CDR1 LNHDA and CDR2 SQIVND (reference sequence). Unmatched junction bases numbered 1, after V lost 4 bases and J lost 11 bases. CDR3 sequence: CASSTTGAPLHF. The CDR3 region has the DNA TGTGCCAGTAGTACGACAGGGGCACCCCTCCACTTT.

V is TRBV12-3 or TRBV12-4 and J is TRBJ2-3, with D unclear. This CDR3 spans 12 amino acids. Trimming left V 3 bases short and J 14 bases short, with 15 bases between. This CDR3 reads CASSLRPGTGYF. The CDR3 region has the DNA TGTGCCAGCAGTTTGCGGCCAGGTACGGGGTATTTT.

The gene calls are TRBV6-1 and TRBJ2-7; D is unclear. Germline V gene lookup returns CDR1 MNHNS and CDR2 SASEGT. Trimming shortened V by 3 bases and J by 5 bases, and 17 bases separated the two germline ends. The CDR3 runs 15 residues. The CDR3 loop reads CASSDGGAVRDEQYF. CDR3 in DNA: TGTGCCAGCAGTGACGGCGGAGCAGTCCGGGACGAGCAGTACTTC.

This clonotype occurred many times. The V and J genes are TRBV11-2 and TRBJ2-3, with 9 bases aligning to TRBD2. The ends lost 4 bases at V and 4 bases at J; junction bases unmatched: 9. Germline V gives CDR1 SGHAT, CDR2 FQNNGV. The CDR3 runs to 16 residues. CDR3 nucleotides: TGTGCCAGCAGCTCCCTTTTTAGCGGGAGTGCAGATACGCAGTATTTT. Translation gives CASSSLFSGSADTQYF.

This clonotype was found many times. This chain joins TRBV12-3 or TRBV12-4 and TRBJ2-5, with unresolved D. The CDR3 loop spans 14 amino acids. Trimming removed 4 bases at V and 2 bases at J, with 11 bases between. The CDR3 spells CASSSPGPQETQYF. The CDR3 DNA reads TGTGCCAGCAGTTCCCCCGGGCCACAAGAGACCCAGTACTTC.

A single count supports this clonotype. A much larger clonotype is one base distant, so this may be a read error. This CDR3 reads CASSHGSTEAFF. CDR3 coding DNA: TGTGCCAGTAGCCACGGGAGCACTGAAGCTTTCTTT. The chain links TRBV19 to TRBJ1-1; D gene uncertain. V was trimmed by 6 bases and J by 4 bases, leaving 9 bases between them. CDR1 is LNHDA, CDR2 SQIVND, per germline (reference sequence). The CDR3 has 12 residues.

The CDR3, as DNA: TGTGCCAGCAGTTTTCATCTCGGCGGTCACTCTGGAAACACCATATATTTT. Translation: CASSFHLGGHSGNTIYF. The gene calls are TRBV12-3 or TRBV12-4 and TRBJ1-3, with unresolved D. The V end lost 3 bases, the J end lost 0 bases, and 15 bases lay between the germline ends. The CDR3 runs 17 residues.

This clonotype was counted many times. This chain connects TRBV6-5 to TRBJ2-3; D uncertain. Trimming left V 2 bases short and J 2 bases short, with 17 bases between. This CDR3 region has 17 residues. Per germline, CDR1 MNHEY and CDR2 SVGAGI. CDR3 nucleotides: TGTGCCAGCAGTTACACCCGGGTCAGAGCGTACACAGATACGCAGTATTTT. Its translation: CASSYTRVRAYTDTQYF.

This clonotype has only a few counts. As DNA, the CDR3 is TGTGCCAGCAGCGTATCTGGGGGGCAGGGGATTGAGCAGTTCTTC. This gives the protein CASSVSGGQGIEQFF. V gene TRBV9 combines with J gene TRBJ2-1, with D perhaps given as TRBD1 or TRBD2 (6 bases each). The CDR3 extends over 15 amino acids. V was clipped by 1 base and J by 9 bases, with 17 bases between them. Germline V gives CDR1 SGDLS, CDR2 YYNGEE.

This clonotype has ten or more counts. The chain uses TRBV6-2 or TRBV6-3 and TRBJ1-5, with D unresolved. The CDR3 runs 13 residues. V was cut by 6 bases and J by 6 bases, with 12 bases left in between. The V gene's germline CDR1 is MNHEY and CDR2 SVGEGT. The CDR3 region has the DNA TGTGCCAGCAGACCTATGGGCGCTCAGCCCCAGCATTTT. Translation: CASRPMGAQPQHF.

This clonotype was counted only a few times. The chain carries TRBV5-1 and TRBJ2-7, with D unresolved. V was clipped by 0 bases and J by 8 bases, with 9 bases between them. Germline assignment: CDR1 SGHRS and CDR2 YFSETQ. CDR3 size: 12 residues. The CDR3 DNA sequence: TGCGCCAGCAGCTTGGAAGGGTCCAAGCAGTACTTC. It specifies CASSLEGSKQYF.

The chain joins TRBV12-3 or TRBV12-4 to TRBJ1-2, with TRBD1 matching over 8 bases. The CDR3 runs to 14 residues. With V trimmed by 5 bases and J by 2 bases, 4 bases remained unmatched. The CDR3 here is CASSTQGENYGYTF. The CDR3 coding sequence is TGTGCCAGCAGTACACAGGGGGAAAACTATGGCTACACCTTC.

This clonotype was recorded many times. V usage is TRBV30 and J usage is TRBJ2-7; no definite D call. The germline V gene has CDR1 GTSNPN and CDR2 SVGIG (reference sequence). The CDR3 is made up of 14 amino acids. Trimming shortened V by 1 base and J by 2 bases, and 12 bases separated the two germline ends. DNA of the CDR3: TGTGCCTGGAGTGGGGGAAGTACAGCCTACGAGCAGTACTTC. Protein: CAWSGGSTAYEQYF.

The rearrangement uses TRBV11-3 and TRBJ1-1; no firm D call. V lost 2 bases to trimming and J lost 6 bases, with 10 bases between them. The CDR3 sequence is 13 residues long. The germline V gene has CDR1 SGHNT and CDR2 YENEEA. The CDR3: CASSLQPGPEAFF. CDR3 DNA sequence: TGTGCCAGCAGCTTACAACCAGGCCCTGAAGCTTTCTTT.

J is TRBJ2-7 and V is TRBV7-8; tentative D call: TRBD1 (5 bases). CDR1 SGHVS and CDR2 FQNEAQ come from the germline V gene. V dropped 10 bases and J dropped 2 bases, with 9 bases sitting between them. The CDR3 is 11 residues long. The CDR3 is CATGFPYEQYF. CDR3 sequence (DNA): TGTGCCACAGGGTTCCCCTACGAGCAGTACTTC.

This sequence joins TRBV27 and TRBJ2-3; TRBD2 matches 12 bases. Looked up from germline, CDR1 is MNHEY and CDR2 is SMNVEV (reference sequence). The CDR3 runs to 16 residues. V gave up 5 bases and J gave up 8 bases; unmatched junction bases: 11. CDR3 sequence reads: CASSPKGLAGMGTQYF. The CDR3 DNA reads TGTGCCAGCAGTCCGAAAGGACTAGCGGGAATGGGTACGCAGTATTTT.

Only one count was recorded for this clonotype. The CDR3 protein is CASSPRDSRQETQYF. CDR3 DNA: TGTGCCAGCAGCCCCCGGGATAGTCGTCAAGAGACCCAGTACTTC. The V gene is TRBV9, the J gene TRBJ2-5; possible D gene TRBD2, 5 bases. Germline assignment: CDR1 SGDLS and CDR2 YYNGEE. The CDR3 consists of 15 residues. Trimming left V 4 bases short and J 2 bases short, with 15 bases between.

This clonotype was detected ten times or more. The V and J genes are TRBV6-1 and TRBJ1-1; D not resolved. V was pared by 5 bases and J by 2 bases, with 12 bases between. The CDR3 totals 14 residues. CDR1 is MNHNS, CDR2 SASEGT, per germline. The CDR3 sequence is CASSLSHVNTEAFF. CDR3 nucleotides: TGTGCCAGCAGTTTATCACACGTTAACACTGAAGCTTTCTTT.

This clonotype was counted at least ten times. DNA for the CDR3: TGTGCCAGCAGCCAAGAGTGGGGCTCCTACGAGCAGTACGTC. This sequence encodes CASSQEWGSYEQYV. The rearrangement joins TRBV3-1 to TRBJ2-7; D unclear. Looked up from germline, CDR1 is LGHDT and CDR2 is YNNKEL (reference sequence). The CDR3 length is 14 residues. Trimming took off 0 bases at V and 0 bases at J, with 6 bases between the two ends.

J is TRBJ2-1 and V is TRBV20-1; 8 bases fit TRBD2. This CDR3 is 16 amino acids long. Germline V CDR1 and CDR2: DFQATT, SNEGSKA (reference sequence). After removal of 0 bases from V and 8 bases from J, the junction contained 12 bases not matched to a gene. CDR3 region: CSARDRISGAGYEQFF. The CDR3 DNA reads TGCAGTGCTAGAGATCGGATTAGCGGGGCCGGGTATGAGCAGTTCTTC.

For this clonotype: This may come from a read error, since a much larger clone is one base off. The genes are TRBV12-3 or TRBV12-4 and TRBJ1-1; a possible D gene is TRBD1 (6 bases). With 7 bases removed from V and 3 bases from J, the gap between germline ends came to 18 bases. The CDR3 contains 15 residues. CDR3 DNA: TGTGCCAGCAATCCCCAACAGGGAATGGACACTGAAGCTTTCTTT. Translated: CASNPQQGMDTEAFF.

The sample holds a few counts of this clonotype. This may stem from a read error, because a much larger clone lies one nucleotide away. The final CDR3 position lacks the conserved phenylalanine or tryptophan, pointing to a likely read error. The chain has TRBV7-9 and TRBJ1-2; no clear D gene. This CDR3 is built from 14 residues. CDR1 and CDR2 from the germline V gene are SEHNR and FQNEAQ (reference sequence). Trimming took off 5 bases at V and 2 bases at J, with 12 bases between the two ends. For the CDR3, the DNA is TGTGCCAGCAGCCTGGACCCGGGAAACTATGGCTACACCCTC. As protein: CASSLDPGNYGYTL.

This clonotype was seen ten or more times. The chain has TRBV7-8 and TRBJ2-1, with TRBD2 identical over 8 bases. Per germline, CDR1 SGHVS and CDR2 FQNEAQ. The junction had 10 bases not matched to a gene; V was cut back by 5 bases and J by 7 bases. The CDR3 is 15 amino acids. CDR3 amino acids: CASSQRAGRGNEQFF. The CDR3 DNA sequence: TGTGCCAGCAGCCAGCGGGCCGGGAGGGGTAATGAGCAGTTCTTC.

Concerning this clonotype: The junction and the germline gene differ at one end; a read error may be behind it. The chain links TRBV6-1 to TRBJ2-5; a weak D match, TRBD2 (5 bases). CDR1 is MNHNS and CDR2 is SASEGT in the germline V gene. The CDR3 is made up of 12 amino acids. CDR3 amino acids: CARRNLQETQYF. CDR3 DNA sequence: TGCGCCAGGAGGAACCTACAAGAGACCCAGTACTTC.

This clonotype was counted at least ten times. The chain recombines TRBV19 with TRBJ2-1; 13 bases line up with TRBD2. The trim removed 5 bases at V and 3 bases at J, leaving 4 bases unmatched. Germline V gives CDR1 LNHDA, CDR2 SQIVND (reference sequence). This CDR3 comprises 16 residues. DNA of the CDR3: TGTGCCAGTAGTGGTAGGACTAGCGGGAGCTACAATGAGCAGTTCTTC. Its protein product is CASSGRTSGSYNEQFF.

This chain joins TRBV5-1 and TRBJ2-1; 7 bases fit TRBD1. The V segment lost 4 bases and the J segment 6 bases; nucleotides outside the gene matches: 10. CDR3 length: 15 amino acids. Germline V gives CDR1 SGHRS, CDR2 YFSETQ. The DNA of the CDR3 is TGCGCCAGCAGCCTGCTCGGGACAGATGGCAATGAGCAGTTCTTC. This encodes CASSLLGTDGNEQFF. Looking up the rest from reference TRBV5-1 and TRBJ2-1 gives the full variable domain: KAGVTQTPRYLIKTRGQQVTLSCSPISGHRSVSWYQQTPGQGLQFLFEYFSETQRNKGNFPGRFSGRQFSNSRSEMNVSTLELGDSALYLCASSLLGTDGNEQFFGPGTRLTVL.

The gene calls are TRBV3-1 and TRBJ2-1; no definite D call. Per the germline V gene, CDR1 is LGHDT and CDR2 is YNNKEL (reference sequence). Trimming removed 2 bases at V and 9 bases at J, with 8 bases between. CDR3 length equals 12 residues. The DNA for the CDR3 is TGTGCCAGCAGCCAACATGTGGGTGAGCAGTTCTTC. It yields the protein CASSQHVGEQFF.

This chain connects TRBV2 to TRBJ2-1; perhaps TRBD2 as D (6 bases). The germline V gene encodes CDR1 SNHLY and CDR2 FYNNEI. Trimming pared 4 bases from V and 5 bases from J, leaving 9 bases between. The CDR3 length is 13 residues. As DNA, the CDR3 is TGTGCCAGCAGTGTGGACTACAACAATGAGCAGTTCTTC. It codes for CASSVDYNNEQFF.

This clonotype was recorded many times. V and J are TRBV20-1 and TRBJ2-1, with D tentatively TRBD1 (5 bases). This CDR3 has 13 residues. Germline CDR1 DFQATT, CDR2 SNEGSKA (reference sequence). Trimming removed 2 bases from V and 2 bases from J, with 7 bases in between. As DNA, the CDR3 is TGCAGTGCTAGACCGACAGCCTACAATGAGCAGTTCTTC. This gives the protein CSARPTAYNEQFF.

The chain links TRBV6-2 or TRBV6-3 to TRBJ1-2, with D possibly TRBD1 on 6 matching bases. CDR1 and CDR2 (germline): MNHEY, SVGEGT. CDR3 length: 14 amino acids. Trimming pared 4 bases from V and 8 bases from J, leaving 17 bases between. The CDR3 sequence: CASSLPTHQGGYTF. As DNA, the CDR3 is TGTGCCAGCAGTTTACCCACCCACCAGGGGGGCTACACCTTC.